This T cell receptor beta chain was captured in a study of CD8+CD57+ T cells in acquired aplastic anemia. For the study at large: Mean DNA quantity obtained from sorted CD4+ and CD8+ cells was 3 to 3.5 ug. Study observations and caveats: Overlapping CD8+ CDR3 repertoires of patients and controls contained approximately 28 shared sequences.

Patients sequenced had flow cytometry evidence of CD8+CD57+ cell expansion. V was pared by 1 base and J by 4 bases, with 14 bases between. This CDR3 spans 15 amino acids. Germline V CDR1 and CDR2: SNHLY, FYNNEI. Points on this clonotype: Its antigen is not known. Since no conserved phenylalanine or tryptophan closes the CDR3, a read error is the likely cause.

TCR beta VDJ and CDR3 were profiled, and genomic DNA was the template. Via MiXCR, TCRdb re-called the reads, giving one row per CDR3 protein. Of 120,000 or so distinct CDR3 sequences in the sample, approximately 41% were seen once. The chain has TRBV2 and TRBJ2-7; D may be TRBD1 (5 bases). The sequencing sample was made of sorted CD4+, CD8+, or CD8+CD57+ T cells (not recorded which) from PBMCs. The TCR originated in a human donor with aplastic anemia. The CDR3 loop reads CASSEGARGRYEQYL. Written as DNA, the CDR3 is TGTGCCAGCAGTGAAGGAGCAAGGGGCAGATACGAGCAGTACCTC.